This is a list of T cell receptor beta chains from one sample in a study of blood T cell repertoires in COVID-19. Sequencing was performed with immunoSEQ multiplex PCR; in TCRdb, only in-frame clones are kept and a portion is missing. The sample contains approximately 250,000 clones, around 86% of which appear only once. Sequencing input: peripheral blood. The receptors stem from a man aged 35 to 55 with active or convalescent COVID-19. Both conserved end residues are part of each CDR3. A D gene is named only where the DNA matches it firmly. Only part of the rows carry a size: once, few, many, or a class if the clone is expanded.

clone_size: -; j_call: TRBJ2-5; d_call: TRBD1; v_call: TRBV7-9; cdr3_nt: TGTGCCAGCAGCTTAAGGACAGGGGAGGTTGTCGAGACCCAGTACTTC; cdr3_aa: CASSLRTGEVVETQYF
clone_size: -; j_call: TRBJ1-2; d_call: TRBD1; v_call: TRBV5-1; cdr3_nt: TGCGCCAGCAGCTTGGAGACAGGGGATGAAAAAAATGGCTACACCTTC; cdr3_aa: CASSLETGDEKNGYTF
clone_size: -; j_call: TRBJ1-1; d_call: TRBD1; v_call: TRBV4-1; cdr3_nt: TGCGCCAGCAGCCGAGACAGGGGATACACTGAAGCTTTCTTT; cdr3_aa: CASSRDRGYTEAFF
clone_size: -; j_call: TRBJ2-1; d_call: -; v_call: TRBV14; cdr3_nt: TGTGCCAGCAGCCAAGCGGGACTCACTTTCTACAATGAGCAGTTCTTC; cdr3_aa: CASSQAGLTFYNEQFF
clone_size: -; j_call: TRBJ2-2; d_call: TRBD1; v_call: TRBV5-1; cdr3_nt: TGCGCCAGCAGCAACCAGGGGGCCACAGCCGGGGAGCTGTTTTTT; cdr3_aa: CASSNQGATAGELFF
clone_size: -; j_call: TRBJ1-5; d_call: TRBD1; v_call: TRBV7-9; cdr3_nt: TGTGCCACCACAGGGGGCTTTAATCAGCCCCAGCATTTT; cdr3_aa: CATTGGFNQPQHF
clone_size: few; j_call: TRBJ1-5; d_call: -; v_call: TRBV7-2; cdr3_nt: TGTGCCAGCAGTTTCAGGGGAAGCAATCAGCCCCAGCATTTT; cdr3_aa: CASSFRGSNQPQHF
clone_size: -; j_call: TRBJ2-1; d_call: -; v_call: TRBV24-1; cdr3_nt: TGTGCCACCAGTGTATACAATGAGCAGTTCTTC; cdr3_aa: CATSVYNEQFF
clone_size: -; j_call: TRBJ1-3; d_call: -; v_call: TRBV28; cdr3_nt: TGTGCCAGCAGTTTTAGTCCGGGCTCTGGAAACACCATATATTTT; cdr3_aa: CASSFSPGSGNTIYF
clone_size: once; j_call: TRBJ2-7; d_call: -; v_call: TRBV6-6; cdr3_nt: TGTGCCAGCAGTTACGAAGGGGTCGAGCAGTACTTC; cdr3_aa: CASSYEGVEQYF
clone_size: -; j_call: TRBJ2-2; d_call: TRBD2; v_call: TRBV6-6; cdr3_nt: TGTGCCAGCAGTCGGCCGGGACAACGACCCGGGGGGGGCACCGGGGAGCTGTTTTTT; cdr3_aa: CASSRPGQRPGGGTGELFF
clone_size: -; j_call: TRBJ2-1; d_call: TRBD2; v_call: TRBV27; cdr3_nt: TGTGCCAGCAGCCGTCGTGCAGCGGGGGGCTACAATGAGCAGTTCTTC; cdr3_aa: CASSRRAAGGYNEQFF
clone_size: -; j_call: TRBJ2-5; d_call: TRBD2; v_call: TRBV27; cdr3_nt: TGTGCCAGCAGTTCTACGGGGGGACCGGAGACCCAGTACTTC; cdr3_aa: CASSSTGGPETQYF
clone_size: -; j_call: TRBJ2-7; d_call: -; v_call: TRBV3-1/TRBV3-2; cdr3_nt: TGTGCCAGCAGCCCATCCGGACAGTCCTACGAGCAGTACTTC; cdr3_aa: CASSPSGQSYEQYF
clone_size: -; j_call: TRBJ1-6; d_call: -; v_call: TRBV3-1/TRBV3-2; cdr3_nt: TGTGCCAGCAGCCAACGACCACGGGGCTATAATTCACCCCTCCACTTT; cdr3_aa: CASSQRPRGYNSPLHF
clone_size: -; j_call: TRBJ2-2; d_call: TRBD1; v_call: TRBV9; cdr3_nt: TGTGCCAGCAGCACCGACAGGGGTTCCGGGGAGCTGTTTTTT; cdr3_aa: CASSTDRGSGELFF
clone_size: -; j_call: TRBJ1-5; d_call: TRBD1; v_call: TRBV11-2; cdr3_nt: TGTGCCAGCAGCTTAGGTGGACAGGCAAACAATCAGCCCCAGCATTTT; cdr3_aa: CASSLGGQANNQPQHF
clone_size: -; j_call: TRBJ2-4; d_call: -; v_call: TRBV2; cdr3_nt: TGTGCCAGCACTTCAGGAACTAGCCTTTTCCACTTC; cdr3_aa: CASTSGTSLFHF
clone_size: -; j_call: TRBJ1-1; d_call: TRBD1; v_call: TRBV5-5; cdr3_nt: TGTGCCAGCAGCCGACAGGGGCCTGAAGCTTTCTTT; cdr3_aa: CASSRQGPEAFF
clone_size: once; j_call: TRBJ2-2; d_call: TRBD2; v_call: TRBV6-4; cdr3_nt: TGTGCCAGCAGTGACTCTAGCGGGAGGGCCGGGGAGCTGTTTTTT; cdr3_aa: CASSDSSGRAGELFF
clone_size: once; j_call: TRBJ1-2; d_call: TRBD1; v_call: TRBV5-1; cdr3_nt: TGCGCCAGCAGCCAATCTCAGGGGGCGCCAGGCTACACCTTC; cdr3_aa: CASSQSQGAPGYTF
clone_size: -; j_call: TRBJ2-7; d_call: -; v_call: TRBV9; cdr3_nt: TGTGCCAGCAGCGTGAATACAGAACCCTACGAGCAGTACTTC; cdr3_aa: CASSVNTEPYEQYF
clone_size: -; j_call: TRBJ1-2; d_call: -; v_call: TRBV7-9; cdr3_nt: TGTGCCAGCAGCTTAGGACAGGCGTCTAACTATGGCTACACCTTC; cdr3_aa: CASSLGQASNYGYTF
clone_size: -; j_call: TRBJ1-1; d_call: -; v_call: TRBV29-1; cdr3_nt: TGCAGCGTTAACAGCTTGAACACTGAAGCTTTCTTT; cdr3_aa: CSVNSLNTEAFF